This T cell receptor beta chain emerged from a study of PD-L1 blockade in urothelial cancer. Study at large: Chemotherapy regimens numbering 0 to 3 had been given to patients.

Regarding time point: peripheral blood 6 weeks after treatment start. Peripheral blood mononuclear cells were collected from every patient before and during treatment, yielding between 1 and 8 samples per patient. What went into each PCR as a spike was synthetic TCR analog templates. TCRdb's copy holds only in-frame clones and misses some; the assay was immunoSEQ multiplex PCR. Of some 120,000 clones in the sample, roughly 82% were seen once. J lost 1 base, V lost 4 bases, and 10 bases had no gene match. The CDR3 is 16 amino acids. Per the germline V gene, CDR1 is LNHDA and CDR2 is SQIVND (reference sequence).

This receptor was taken from a man aged 50-59 years with urothelial cancer. The sequences come from PBMCs, collected around atezolizumab (anti-PD-L1) treatment. The chain uses TRBV19 and TRBJ2-7, with 7 bases lining up with TRBD1. The CDR3 DNA reads TGTGCCAGTAGTAGAGTGACAGGGTCCTTATCCTACGAGCAGTACTTC. This sequence encodes CASSRVTGSLSYEQYF. The full variable domain, its missing parts supplied by reference TRBV19 and TRBJ2-7, is DGGITQSPKYLFRKEGQNVTLSCEQNLNHDAMYWYRQDPGQGLRLIYYSQIVNDFQKGDIAEGYSVSREKKESFPLTVTSAQKNPTAFYLCASSRVTGSLSYEQYFGPGTRLTVT.